Following are 21 T cell receptor beta chains from one sample sequenced in a study of blood T cell repertoires in COVID-19. Generated by immunoSEQ multiplex PCR, the TCRdb table keeps only in-frame clones and is missing some. The sample has about 200,000 clones, around 84% seen once. The source material was peripheral blood. The receptors originated from a human donor in a cohort sampled during active COVID-19.

This chain uses TRBV27 with TRBJ1-2; TRBD1 is a possible D gene (6 bases). The CDR3 extends over 15 amino acids. Germline V gene data show CDR1 as MNHEY and CDR2 as SMNVEV (reference sequence). The V end lost 8 bases, the J end lost 4 bases, and 20 bases lay between the germline ends. DNA for the CDR3: TGTGCCAGCGGTCGACTTGGGGGCGCTGGCTATGGCTACACCTTC. Its protein is CASGRLGGAGYGYTF.

The chain is built from TRBV19 and TRBJ1-3; maybe TRBD1 (6 bases). The CDR3 loop spans 18 amino acids. V shed 4 bases and J shed 0 bases, with 19 bases lying between them. Germline loops: CDR1 LNHDA, CDR2 SQIVND (reference sequence). The CDR3 DNA follows: TGTGCCAGTAGTACCTCGAGCGGGGACACCAACTCTGGAAACACCATATATTTT. Translated, it gives CASSTSSGDTNSGNTIYF.

The rearrangement uses TRBV2 and TRBJ2-1, with 12 bases fitting TRBD1. Germline lookup yields CDR1 SNHLY and CDR2 FYNNEI. The CDR3 has 19 amino acids. The junction had 14 bases not matched to a gene; V was cut back by 7 bases and J by 1 base. CDR3 in amino acids: CASTRGQGAGSRSYNEQFF. The DNA of the CDR3 is TGTGCCAGCACGAGGGGACAGGGGGCAGGTTCGAGGTCCTACAATGAGCAGTTCTTC.

This clone turned up a few times. This chain links TRBV30 with TRBJ1-2, with 11 bases fitting TRBD1. V shed 4 bases, J shed 6 bases, and the junction held 13 bases outside the gene matches. Germline CDR1 and CDR2: GTSNPN and SVGIG (reference sequence). The CDR3 consists of 16 residues. The DNA for the CDR3 is TGTGCCTGGACCTCCCCCGGGACAGGGGGTGCCGATGGCTACACCTTC. This gives the protein CAWTSPGTGGADGYTF. Complete variable domain (other parts from reference TRBV30 and TRBJ1-2): SQTIHQWPATLVQPVGSPLSLECTVEGTSNPNLYWYRQAAGRGLQLLFYSVGIGQISSEVPQNLSASRPQDRQFILSSKKLLLSDSGFYLCAWTSPGTGGADGYTFGSGTRLTVV.

In this sample, this clone turned up once. The chain has TRBV28 and TRBJ2-2, with 7 bases identical to TRBD2. The trim removed 8 bases at V and 0 bases at J, leaving 9 bases unmatched. This CDR3 contains 16 residues. Per germline, CDR1 MDHEN and CDR2 SYDVKM. The CDR3 DNA is TGTGCCAGCGTACTAGCGTCCCGCGCGAACACCGGGGAGCTGTTTTTT. This sequence encodes CASVLASRANTGELFF.

V and J are TRBV5-1 and TRBJ2-3; weak D call: TRBD2 (6 bases). CDR3 length: 16 amino acids. Trimming cost V 0 bases and J 4 bases, with 15 bases left between them. CDR1 SGHRS and CDR2 YFSETQ come from the germline V gene. CDR3 bases: TGCGCCAGCAGCTTGGCCAGAGGGAGGTTCGCAGATACGCAGTATTTT. It translates to CASSLARGRFADTQYF. Drawing the rest from reference TRBV5-1 and TRBJ2-3, the complete variable domain is KAGVTQTPRYLIKTRGQQVTLSCSPISGHRSVSWYQQTPGQGLQFLFEYFSETQRNKGNFPGRFSGRQFSNSRSEMNVSTLELGDSALYLCASSLARGRFADTQYFGPGTRLTVL.

V is TRBV5-4 and J is TRBJ2-4; D uncertain. In germline, CDR1 is SGHNT, CDR2 YYREEE (reference sequence). This CDR3 region has 14 residues. Trimming took 6 bases from V and 1 from J, leaving 11 bases between them. CDR3 DNA: TGTGCCAGCACCATGTCGGGTGCCAAAAACATTCAGTACTTC. It specifies CASTMSGAKNIQYF.

The V and J genes are TRBV6-5 and TRBJ2-3; D possibly corresponds to TRBD2 (5 bases). V was pared by 10 bases and J by 0 bases, with 14 bases between. CDR1 is MNHEY, CDR2 SVGAGI, per germline. The CDR3 covers 14 residues. CDR3 loop: CATRRVYSTDTQYF. The CDR3, as DNA: TGTGCCACAAGGCGGGTCTATAGCACAGATACGCAGTATTTT.

This clone occurred once. V is TRBV5-1 and J is TRBJ2-7; maybe TRBD1 (6 bases). V was shortened by 4 bases and J by 5 bases, with 10 bases between the two germline ends. From germline, CDR1 is SGHRS and CDR2 YFSETQ. This CDR3 has 12 residues. CDR3 sequence (DNA): TGCGCCAGCAGCCCCGGACAGCACGAGCAGTACTTC. Amino acid sequence: CASSPGQHEQYF.

This sequence joins TRBV28 and TRBJ2-1, with TRBD2 matching over 9 bases. Trimming took 7 bases from V and 9 from J; bases not matched to a gene: 13. The CDR3 has 15 amino acids. CDR1 MDHEN and CDR2 SYDVKM come from the germline V gene. The CDR3 DNA sequence: TGTGCCAGCACCCCGTGGGTGACTAGCGGAGGTGAGCAGTTCTTC. Amino acid sequence: CASTPWVTSGGEQFF. Combining the CDR3 with reference TRBV28 and TRBJ2-1 gives the whole variable domain DVKVTQSSRYLVKRTGEKVFLECVQDMDHENMFWYRQDPGLGLRLIYFSYDVKMKEKGDIPEGYSVSREKKERFSLILESASTNQTSMYLCASTPWVTSGGEQFFGPGTRLTVL.

The chain links TRBV7-9 to TRBJ1-6, with 7 bases that match TRBD1. Germline CDR1 SEHNR, CDR2 FQNEAQ (reference sequence). The CDR3 covers 18 residues. The ends lost 5 bases at V and 0 bases at J; junction bases unmatched: 10. The CDR3 loop reads CASSIGTVSSSYNSPLHF. The CDR3 nucleotides read TGTGCCAGCAGCATTGGGACAGTCTCTAGCTCCTATAATTCACCCCTCCACTTT.

V gene TRBV7-8 combines with J gene TRBJ2-2, with 8 nucleotides matching TRBD2. This CDR3 comprises 15 residues. Per the germline V gene, CDR1 is SGHVS and CDR2 is FQNEAQ. The trim removed 0 bases at V and 11 bases at J, leaving 8 bases unmatched. CDR3 bases: TGTGCCAGCAGCTTAGCGAAGGTAGCGGGAACCGAGCTGTTTTTT. It yields the protein CASSLAKVAGTELFF.

This chain uses TRBV27 with TRBJ1-1; D not certain. The V gene's germline CDR1 is MNHEY and CDR2 SMNVEV (reference sequence). V was shortened by 4 bases and J by 0 bases, with 6 bases between the two germline ends. The CDR3 consists of 13 residues. The DNA of the CDR3 is TGTGCCAGCAGTTGGGCTTTGAACACTGAAGCTTTCTTT. Translating gives CASSWALNTEAFF.

This chain links TRBV7-9 with TRBJ1-1; possible D gene TRBD1, 6 bases. This CDR3 is built from 17 residues. V was pared by 5 bases and J by 1 base, with 20 bases between. Germline V gene sequence: CDR1 SEHNR, CDR2 FQNEAQ (reference sequence). DNA of the CDR3: TGTGCCAGCAGCCCCCCAGTGGGGGCGGGCGGGAACACTGAAGCTTTCTTT. As protein: CASSPPVGAGGNTEAFF. Filled out from reference TRBV7-9 and TRBJ1-1, the complete variable domain reads DTGVSQNPRHKITKRGQNVTFRCDPISEHNRLYWYRQTLGQGPEFLTYFQNEAQLEKSRLLSDRFSAERPKGSFSTLEIQRTEQGDSAMYLCASSPPVGAGGNTEAFFGQGTRLTVV.

This chain joins TRBV27 and TRBJ1-6; D possibly corresponds to TRBD1 (5 bases). V was trimmed by 4 bases and J by 10 bases, leaving 20 bases between them. From germline, CDR1 is MNHEY and CDR2 SMNVEV (reference sequence). The CDR3 length is 16 residues. The CDR3 region has the DNA TGTGCCAGCAGTTCCCCATGGACGCGGAGGGACTCACCCCTCCACTTT. This gives the protein CASSSPWTRRDSPLHF.

The chain is built from TRBV30 and TRBJ1-1; D call uncertain. The length of the CDR3 is 13 residues. CDR1 and CDR2 from the germline V gene are GTSNPN and SVGIG (reference sequence). Trimming stripped 2 bases from V and 1 base from J, with 8 bases between. This chain's CDR3 is CAWSRGPNTEAFF. The CDR3 DNA follows: TGTGCCTGGAGTCGCGGCCCGAACACTGAAGCTTTCTTT.

V and J are TRBV3-1 (or the pseudogene TRBV3-2) and TRBJ2-5; 9 nucleotides align to TRBD1. After removal of 3 bases from V and 4 bases from J, the junction contained 15 bases not matched to a gene. The CDR3 spans 18 residues. Germline V gene sequence: CDR1 LGHDT, CDR2 YNNKEL (reference sequence). The CDR3 protein is CASSQLSGTGTGRETQYF. The CDR3 coding sequence is TGTGCCAGCAGCCAGCTTAGCGGTACCGGGACAGGGAGAGAGACCCAGTACTTC.

This clone has more than one count but fewer than ten. V usage is TRBV18 and J usage is TRBJ2-1, with 11 bases aligning to TRBD1. Per germline, CDR1 KGHSH and CDR2 LQKENI. V was clipped by 4 bases and J by 6 bases; unmatched bases: 5. The CDR3 spans 15 residues. CDR3 sequence (DNA): TGTGCCAGCTCACGGGACAGGGGGGCAAGCAATGAGCAGTTCTTC. Protein product: CASSRDRGASNEQFF.

The chain couples TRBV19 to TRBJ2-1; D perhaps matches TRBD2 (5 bases). The CDR3 extends over 16 amino acids. Trimming left V 6 bases short and J 4 bases short, with 19 bases between. Germline V gene data show CDR1 as LNHDA and CDR2 as SQIVND (reference sequence). The chain's CDR3 is CASSTDLRSGYNEQFF. The CDR3 DNA is TGTGCCAGTAGCACCGACCTGAGATCGGGGTACAATGAGCAGTTCTTC.

This clone was seen more than once but under ten times. V is TRBV2 and J is TRBJ2-7, with 12 bases aligning to TRBD1. This CDR3 has 15 amino acids. V dropped 3 bases and J dropped 7; count of bases not matched to a gene: 7. Germline values: CDR1 SNHLY, CDR2 FYNNEI. The CDR3 sequence: CASSDLGQGAGEQYF. DNA of the CDR3: TGTGCCAGCAGTGACCTGGGACAGGGGGCTGGGGAGCAGTACTTC.

This sequence joins TRBV7-2 and TRBJ2-7; D perhaps matches TRBD2 (5 bases). Germline V gives CDR1 SGHTA, CDR2 FQGNSA. This CDR3 region has 15 residues. V was clipped by 6 bases and J by 0 bases, with 15 bases between them. For the CDR3, the DNA is TGTGCCAGCAGTCAAGCCCAGCGGAGCTCCTACGAGCAGTACTTC. Translation: CASSQAQRSSYEQYF.